The 4 T cell receptor beta chains below come from one sample, sequenced in a study of blood T cell repertoires in COVID-19. Clones were sequenced by immunoSEQ multiplex PCR, and TCRdb holds only the in-frame ones, with some missing. The sample records about 140,000 clones, about 90% being singletons. The sequenced sample consisted of peripheral blood. The source of these receptors is a woman aged 45-65 years with acute or convalescent COVID-19.

V is TRBV6-5 and J is TRBJ1-1; 10 bases line up with TRBD1. The V gene's germline CDR1 is MNHEY and CDR2 SVGAGI. CDR3 length equals 11 residues. The trim removed 4 bases at V and 12 bases at J, leaving 2 bases unmatched. Here the CDR3 DNA reads TGTGCCAGCAGTTGGACAGGGGGTACTTTCTTT. It translates to CASSWTGGTFF.

The CDR3 DNA reads as TGTGCCAGCAGCCAACCCCCGACTAGCGGGAGCACAGATACGCAGTATTTT. Translation gives CASSQPPTSGSTDTQYF. The V call is TRBV3-1 (or the pseudogene TRBV3-2), the J call TRBJ2-3, with 10 bases identical to TRBD2. This CDR3 is 17 amino acids long. The trim removed 2 bases at V and 0 bases at J, leaving 5 bases unmatched. Looked up from germline, CDR1 is LGHDT and CDR2 is YNNKEL (reference sequence).

This rearrangement joins TRBV29-1 to TRBJ2-7; TRBD2 might be the D (5 bases). Looked up from germline, CDR1 is SQVTM and CDR2 is ANQGSEA. The CDR3 has 12 amino acids. Trimming took 5 bases from V and 0 from J, leaving 8 bases between them. The CDR3 region has the DNA TGCAGCGTTACAGAGGGCTCCTACGAGCAGTACTTC. It codes for CSVTEGSYEQYF.

The CDR3: CATSDTTSGGYNEQFF. The DNA of the CDR3 is TGTGCCACCAGTGACACCACTAGCGGGGGGTACAATGAGCAGTTCTTC. V is TRBV24-1 and J is TRBJ2-1; 12 nucleotides line up with TRBD2. Germline V gives CDR1 KGHDR, CDR2 SFDVKD. J lost 4 bases, V lost 4 bases, and 4 bases had no gene match. This CDR3 contains 16 residues.